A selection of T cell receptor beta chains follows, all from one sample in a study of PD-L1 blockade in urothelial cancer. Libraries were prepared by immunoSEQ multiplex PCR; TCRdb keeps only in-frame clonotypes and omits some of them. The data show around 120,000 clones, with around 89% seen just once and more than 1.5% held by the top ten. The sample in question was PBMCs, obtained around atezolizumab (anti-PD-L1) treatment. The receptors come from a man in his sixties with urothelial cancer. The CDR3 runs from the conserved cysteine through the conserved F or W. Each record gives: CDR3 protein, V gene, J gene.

cdr3_aa: CASSPREDEQFF
v_call: TRBV18
j_call: TRBJ2-1

cdr3_aa: CASSSPGQGFVEAFF
v_call: TRBV11-1
j_call: TRBJ1-1

cdr3_aa: CASSAHRSNEKLFF
v_call: TRBV7-9
j_call: TRBJ1-4

cdr3_aa: CASTLQGREQYF
v_call: TRBV28
j_call: TRBJ2-7

cdr3_aa: CASSFPGSRGETQYF
v_call: TRBV5-1
j_call: TRBJ2-5

cdr3_aa: CASSGAGGSYNEQFF
v_call: TRBV10-1
j_call: TRBJ2-1

cdr3_aa: CASSFVGQHTDTQYF
v_call: TRBV5-6
j_call: TRBJ2-3

cdr3_aa: CASSLLGQGGYTF
v_call: TRBV5-1
j_call: TRBJ1-2

cdr3_aa: CASKSGTEAFF
v_call: TRBV9
j_call: TRBJ1-1

cdr3_aa: CASSIDGAGANVLTF
v_call: TRBV19
j_call: TRBJ2-6

cdr3_aa: CASSLKGQGPEAFF
v_call: TRBV19
j_call: TRBJ1-1

cdr3_aa: CASSQRSGTGNGYTF
v_call: TRBV18
j_call: TRBJ1-2

cdr3_aa: CASRTDSNTEAFF
v_call: TRBV28
j_call: TRBJ1-1

cdr3_aa: CASSLLGPQPQHF
v_call: TRBV28
j_call: TRBJ1-5

cdr3_aa: CASSLGGGRETQYF
v_call: TRBV5-4
j_call: TRBJ2-5

cdr3_aa: CASDPTGFSTDTQYF
v_call: TRBV5-8
j_call: TRBJ2-3

cdr3_aa: CASSSRLGWQYF
v_call: TRBV19
j_call: TRBJ2-7

cdr3_aa: CASSELGQGGSPQYF
v_call: TRBV25-1
j_call: TRBJ2-3

cdr3_aa: CASSIEGPGDTQYF
v_call: TRBV19
j_call: TRBJ2-3

cdr3_aa: CASSSGLAGSDEQFF
v_call: TRBV6-5
j_call: TRBJ2-1

cdr3_aa: CASGFREGYTF
v_call: TRBV10-2
j_call: TRBJ1-2

cdr3_aa: CASSLGANSYNEQFF
v_call: TRBV27
j_call: TRBJ2-1

cdr3_aa: CASSSGQGAHEQFF
v_call: TRBV28
j_call: TRBJ2-1

cdr3_aa: CASSVGRGNTIYF
v_call: TRBV9
j_call: TRBJ1-3

cdr3_aa: CAIIPTDRTEAFF
v_call: TRBV10-3
j_call: TRBJ1-1

cdr3_aa: CASSMLGGDYEQYF
v_call: TRBV19
j_call: TRBJ2-7

cdr3_aa: CASSLRGNYGYTF
v_call: TRBV5-1
j_call: TRBJ1-2

cdr3_aa: CASSHLAGAEADTQYF
v_call: TRBV4-3
j_call: TRBJ2-3

cdr3_aa: CASSSSGQGGKLFF
v_call: TRBV5-1
j_call: TRBJ1-4

cdr3_aa: CASSYRESNQPQHF
v_call: TRBV6-6
j_call: TRBJ1-5

cdr3_aa: CSVDPSWGGSYGYTF
v_call: TRBV29-1
j_call: TRBJ1-2

cdr3_aa: CASRRGEKLFF
v_call: TRBV27
j_call: TRBJ1-4

cdr3_aa: CASSQDPAGGLIGEQFF
v_call: TRBV4-2
j_call: TRBJ2-1

cdr3_aa: CASSPQQGKTDTQYF
v_call: TRBV18
j_call: TRBJ2-3

cdr3_aa: CASEDGEGNYGYTF
v_call: TRBV9
j_call: TRBJ1-2

cdr3_aa: CASSLGQGWGEQYF
v_call: TRBV5-4
j_call: TRBJ2-7

cdr3_aa: CASSRIGQGSYEQYF
v_call: TRBV28
j_call: TRBJ2-7

cdr3_aa: CASSFGQGPNYGYTF
v_call: TRBV7-3
j_call: TRBJ1-2

cdr3_aa: CASSWGGETYEQYF
v_call: TRBV7-6
j_call: TRBJ2-7

cdr3_aa: CASSHLLIGLAESAETQYF
v_call: TRBV4-1
j_call: TRBJ2-5

cdr3_aa: CASSLGGNDEQFF
v_call: TRBV7-3
j_call: TRBJ2-1

cdr3_aa: CASSLIRQDSGEQYF
v_call: TRBV5-1
j_call: TRBJ2-7

cdr3_aa: CASSPDGLAGGHRSTDTQYF
v_call: TRBV5-4
j_call: TRBJ2-3

cdr3_aa: CASSPGDRPNEQFF
v_call: TRBV19
j_call: TRBJ2-1

cdr3_aa: CASSERGGGYYNEQFF
v_call: TRBV2
j_call: TRBJ2-1

cdr3_aa: CASSLEWRGGPNYGYTF
v_call: TRBV27
j_call: TRBJ1-2

cdr3_aa: CASTTGTGLIGYTF
v_call: TRBV28
j_call: TRBJ1-2

cdr3_aa: CAGGTTFLEQYF
v_call: TRBV6-1
j_call: TRBJ2-7

cdr3_aa: CASSFLGGSYEQYF
v_call: TRBV7-2
j_call: TRBJ2-7

cdr3_aa: CASSLTRGTGSTGELFF
v_call: TRBV7-3
j_call: TRBJ2-2

cdr3_aa: CASSKQDSPLHF
v_call: TRBV6-5
j_call: TRBJ1-6

cdr3_aa: CASILQGAPLEQYF
v_call: TRBV2
j_call: TRBJ2-7

cdr3_aa: CASTRTVGETQYF
v_call: TRBV19
j_call: TRBJ2-5

cdr3_aa: CASTVGEVYNEQFF
v_call: TRBV5-1
j_call: TRBJ2-1

cdr3_aa: CATSRNSPNYGYTF
v_call: TRBV15
j_call: TRBJ1-2

cdr3_aa: CASSPGQGARSPLHF
v_call: TRBV18
j_call: TRBJ1-6